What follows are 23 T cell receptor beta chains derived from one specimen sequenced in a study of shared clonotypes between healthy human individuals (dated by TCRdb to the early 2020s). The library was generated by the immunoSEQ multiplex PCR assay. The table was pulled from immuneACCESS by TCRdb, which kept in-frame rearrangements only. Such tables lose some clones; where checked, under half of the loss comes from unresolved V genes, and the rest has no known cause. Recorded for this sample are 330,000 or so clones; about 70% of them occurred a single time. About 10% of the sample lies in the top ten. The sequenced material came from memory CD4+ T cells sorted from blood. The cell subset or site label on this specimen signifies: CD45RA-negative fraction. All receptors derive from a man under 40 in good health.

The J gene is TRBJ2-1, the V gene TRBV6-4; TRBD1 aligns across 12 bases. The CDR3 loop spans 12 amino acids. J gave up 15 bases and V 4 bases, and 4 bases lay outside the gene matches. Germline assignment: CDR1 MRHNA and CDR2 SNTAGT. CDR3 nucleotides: TGTGCCAGCAGTGGGGGACAGGGGGCTTTGTTCTTC. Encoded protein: CASSGGQGALFF.

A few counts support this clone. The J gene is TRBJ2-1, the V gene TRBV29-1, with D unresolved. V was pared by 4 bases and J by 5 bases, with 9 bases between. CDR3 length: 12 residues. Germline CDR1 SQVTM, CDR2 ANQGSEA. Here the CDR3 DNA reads TGCAGCGTTGGGTCCGCGGACAATGAGCAGTTCTTC. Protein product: CSVGSADNEQFF.

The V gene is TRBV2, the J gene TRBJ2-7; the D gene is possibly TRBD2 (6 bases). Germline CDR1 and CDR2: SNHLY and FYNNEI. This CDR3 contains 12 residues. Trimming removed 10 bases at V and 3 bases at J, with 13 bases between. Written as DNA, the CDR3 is TGTGCCACTGCCCTTAGCGGCTACGAGCAGTACTTC. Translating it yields CATALSGYEQYF.

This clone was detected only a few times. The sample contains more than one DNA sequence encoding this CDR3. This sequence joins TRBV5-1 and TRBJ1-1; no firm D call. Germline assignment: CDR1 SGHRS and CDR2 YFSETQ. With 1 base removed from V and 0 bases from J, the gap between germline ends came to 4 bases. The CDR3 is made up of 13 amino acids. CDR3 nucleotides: TGCGCCAGCAGCTTGCTCGTGAACACTGAAGCTTTCTTT. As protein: CASSLLVNTEAFF.

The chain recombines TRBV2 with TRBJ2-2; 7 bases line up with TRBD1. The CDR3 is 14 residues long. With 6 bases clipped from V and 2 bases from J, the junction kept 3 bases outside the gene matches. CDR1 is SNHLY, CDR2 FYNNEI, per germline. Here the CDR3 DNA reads TGTGCCAGCAGAGGACAGGTTAACACCGGGGAGCTGTTTTTT. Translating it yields CASRGQVNTGELFF.

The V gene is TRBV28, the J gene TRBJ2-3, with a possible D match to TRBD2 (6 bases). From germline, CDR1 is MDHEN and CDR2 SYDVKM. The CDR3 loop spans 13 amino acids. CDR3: CAGREQGTDTQYF. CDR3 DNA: TGTGCTGGCCGGGAGCAAGGTACAGATACGCAGTATTTT.

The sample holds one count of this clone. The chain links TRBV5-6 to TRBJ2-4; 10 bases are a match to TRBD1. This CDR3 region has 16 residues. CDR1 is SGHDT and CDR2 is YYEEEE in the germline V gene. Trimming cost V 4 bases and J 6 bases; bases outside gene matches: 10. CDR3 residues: CASSLGTGARGNIQYF. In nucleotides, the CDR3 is TGTGCCAGCAGCCTCGGGACAGGGGCCAGGGGAAACATTCAGTACTTC.

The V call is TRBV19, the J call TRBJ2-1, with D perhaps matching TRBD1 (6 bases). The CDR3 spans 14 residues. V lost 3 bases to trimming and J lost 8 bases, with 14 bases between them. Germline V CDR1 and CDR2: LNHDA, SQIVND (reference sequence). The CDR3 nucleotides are TGTGCCAGTAGTATTGGACAGTACGTCGATGAGCAGTTCTTC. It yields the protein CASSIGQYVDEQFF.

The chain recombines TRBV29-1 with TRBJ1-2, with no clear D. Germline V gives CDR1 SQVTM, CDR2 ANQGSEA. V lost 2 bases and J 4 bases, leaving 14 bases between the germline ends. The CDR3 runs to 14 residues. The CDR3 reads CSVERARPSYGYTF. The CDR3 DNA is TGCAGCGTTGAAAGAGCGAGACCGAGCTATGGCTACACCTTC.

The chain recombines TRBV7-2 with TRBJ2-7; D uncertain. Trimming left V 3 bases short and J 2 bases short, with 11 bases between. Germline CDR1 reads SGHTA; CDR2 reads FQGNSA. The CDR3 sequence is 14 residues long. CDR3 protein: CASSFGWVPYEQYF. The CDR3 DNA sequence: TGTGCCAGCAGCTTCGGTTGGGTGCCCTACGAGCAGTACTTC. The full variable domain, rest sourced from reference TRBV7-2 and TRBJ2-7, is GAGVSQSPSNKVTEKGKDVELRCDPISGHTALYWYRQSLGQGLEFLIYFQGNSAPDKSGLPSDRFSAERTGGSVSTLTIQRTQQEDSAVYLCASSFGWVPYEQYFGPGTRLTVT.

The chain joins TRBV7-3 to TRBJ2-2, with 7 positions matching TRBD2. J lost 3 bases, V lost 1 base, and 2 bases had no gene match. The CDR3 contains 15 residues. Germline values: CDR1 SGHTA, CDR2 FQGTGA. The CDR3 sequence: CASSLNGRDTGELFF. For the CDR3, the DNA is TGTGCCAGCAGCTTAAATGGGAGGGACACCGGGGAGCTGTTTTTT.

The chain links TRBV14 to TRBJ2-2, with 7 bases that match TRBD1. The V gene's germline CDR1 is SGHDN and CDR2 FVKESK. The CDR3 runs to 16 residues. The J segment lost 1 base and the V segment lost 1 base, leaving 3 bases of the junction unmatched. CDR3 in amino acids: CASSQGTGRNTGELFF. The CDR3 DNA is TGTGCCAGCAGCCAAGGGACAGGACGGAACACCGGGGAGCTGTTTTTT.

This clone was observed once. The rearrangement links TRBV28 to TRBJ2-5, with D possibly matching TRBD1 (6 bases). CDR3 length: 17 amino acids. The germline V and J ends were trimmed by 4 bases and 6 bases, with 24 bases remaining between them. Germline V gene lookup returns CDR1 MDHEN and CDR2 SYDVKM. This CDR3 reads CASSSIGGGVQGQTQYF. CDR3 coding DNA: TGTGCCAGCAGTTCCATAGGCGGAGGTGTACAGGGCCAGACCCAGTACTTC.

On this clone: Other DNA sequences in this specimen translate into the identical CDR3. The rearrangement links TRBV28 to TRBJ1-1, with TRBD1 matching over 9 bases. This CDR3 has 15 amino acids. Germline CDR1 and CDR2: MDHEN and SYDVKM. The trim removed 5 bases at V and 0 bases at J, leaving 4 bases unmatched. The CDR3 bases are TGTGCCAGCAGTAGGGGACAGGGACTGAACACTGAAGCTTTCTTT. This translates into CASSRGQGLNTEAFF.

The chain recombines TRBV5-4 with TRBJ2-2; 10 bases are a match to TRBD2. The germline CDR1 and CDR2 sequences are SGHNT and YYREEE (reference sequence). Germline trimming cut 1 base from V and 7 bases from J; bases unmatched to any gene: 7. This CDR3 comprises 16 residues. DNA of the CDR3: TGTGCCAGCAGCTTGCTAGCGGGAGATATGGGCGGGGAGCTGTTTTTT. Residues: CASSLLAGDMGGELFF.

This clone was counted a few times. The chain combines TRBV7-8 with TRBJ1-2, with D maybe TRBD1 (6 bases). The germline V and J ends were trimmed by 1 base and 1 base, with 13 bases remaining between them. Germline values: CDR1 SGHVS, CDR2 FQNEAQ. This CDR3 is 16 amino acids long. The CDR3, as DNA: TGTGCCAGCAGCTTAGGACAGGCGACTTTTAACTATGGCTACACCTTC. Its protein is CASSLGQATFNYGYTF.

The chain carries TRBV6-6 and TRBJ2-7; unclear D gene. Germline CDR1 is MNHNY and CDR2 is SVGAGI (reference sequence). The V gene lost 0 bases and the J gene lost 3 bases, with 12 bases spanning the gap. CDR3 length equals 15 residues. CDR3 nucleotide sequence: TGTGCCAGCAGTTACTCGGAAGGACGACTCTACGAGCAGTACTTC. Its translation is CASSYSEGRLYEQYF.

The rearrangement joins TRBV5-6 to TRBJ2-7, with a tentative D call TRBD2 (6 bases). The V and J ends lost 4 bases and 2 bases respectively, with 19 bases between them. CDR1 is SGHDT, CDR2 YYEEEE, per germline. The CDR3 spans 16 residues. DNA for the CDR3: TGTGCCAGCAGCCCCAACGGGTGGGGGGTCCCCTACGAGCAGTACTTC. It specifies CASSPNGWGVPYEQYF.

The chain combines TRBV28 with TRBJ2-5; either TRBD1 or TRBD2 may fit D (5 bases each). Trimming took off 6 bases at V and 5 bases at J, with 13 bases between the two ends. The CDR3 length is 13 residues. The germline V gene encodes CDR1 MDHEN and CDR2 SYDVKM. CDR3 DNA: TGTGCCAGCAGCTCCGAGAGGGACGAGACCCAGTACTTC. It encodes CASSSERDETQYF.

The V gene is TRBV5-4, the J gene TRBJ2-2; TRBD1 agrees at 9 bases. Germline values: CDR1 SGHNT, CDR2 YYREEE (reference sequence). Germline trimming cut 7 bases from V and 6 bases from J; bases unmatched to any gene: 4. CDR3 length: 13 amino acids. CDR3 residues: CASDRGEPGELFF. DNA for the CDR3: TGTGCCAGCGACAGGGGGGAACCCGGGGAGCTGTTTTTT.

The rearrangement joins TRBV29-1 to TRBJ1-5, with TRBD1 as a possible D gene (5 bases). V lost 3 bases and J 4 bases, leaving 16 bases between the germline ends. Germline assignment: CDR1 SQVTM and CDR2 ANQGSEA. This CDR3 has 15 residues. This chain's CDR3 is CSVETGGSPNQPQHF. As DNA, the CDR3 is TGCAGCGTTGAGACGGGGGGATCCCCTAATCAGCCCCAGCATTTT.

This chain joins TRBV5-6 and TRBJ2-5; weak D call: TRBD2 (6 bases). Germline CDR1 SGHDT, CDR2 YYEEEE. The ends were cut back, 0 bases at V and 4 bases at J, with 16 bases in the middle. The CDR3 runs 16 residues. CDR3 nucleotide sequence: TGTGCCAGCAGCTTGGGTAGCGGCTCCTTGGGAGAGACCCAGTACTTC. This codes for CASSLGSGSLGETQYF.

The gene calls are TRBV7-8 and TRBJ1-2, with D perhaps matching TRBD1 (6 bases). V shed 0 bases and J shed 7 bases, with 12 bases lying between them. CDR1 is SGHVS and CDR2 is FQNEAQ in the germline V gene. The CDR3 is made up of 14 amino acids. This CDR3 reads CASSLAIGGPGYTF. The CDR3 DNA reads TGTGCCAGCAGCTTAGCGATTGGGGGGCCTGGCTACACCTTC.